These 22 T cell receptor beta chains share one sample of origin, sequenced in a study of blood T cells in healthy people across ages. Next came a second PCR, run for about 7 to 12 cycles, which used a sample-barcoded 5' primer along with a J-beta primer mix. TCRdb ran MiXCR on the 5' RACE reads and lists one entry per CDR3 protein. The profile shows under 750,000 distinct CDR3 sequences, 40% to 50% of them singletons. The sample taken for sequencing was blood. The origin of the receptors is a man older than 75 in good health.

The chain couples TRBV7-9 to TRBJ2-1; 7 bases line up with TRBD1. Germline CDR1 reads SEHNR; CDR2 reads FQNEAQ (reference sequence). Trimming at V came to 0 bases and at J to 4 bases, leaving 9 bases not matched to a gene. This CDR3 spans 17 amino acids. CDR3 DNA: TGTGCCAGCAGCTTAGCTCTGGAAGCACAGGGGTACAATGAGCAGTTCTTC. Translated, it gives CASSLALEAQGYNEQFF. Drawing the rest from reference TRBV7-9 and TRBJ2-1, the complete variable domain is DTGVSQNPRHKITKRGQNVTFRCDPISEHNRLYWYRQTLGQGPEFLTYFQNEAQLEKSRLLSDRFSAERPKGSFSTLEIQRTEQGDSAMYLCASSLALEAQGYNEQFFGPGTRLTVL.

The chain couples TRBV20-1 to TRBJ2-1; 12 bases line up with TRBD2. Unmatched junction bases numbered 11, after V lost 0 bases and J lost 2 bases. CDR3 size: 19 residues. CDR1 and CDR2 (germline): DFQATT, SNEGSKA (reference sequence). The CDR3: CSARDFRTSGKLAYNEQFF. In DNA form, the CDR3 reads TGCAGTGCTAGAGATTTCAGGACTAGCGGGAAGCTCGCCTACAATGAGCAGTTCTTC.

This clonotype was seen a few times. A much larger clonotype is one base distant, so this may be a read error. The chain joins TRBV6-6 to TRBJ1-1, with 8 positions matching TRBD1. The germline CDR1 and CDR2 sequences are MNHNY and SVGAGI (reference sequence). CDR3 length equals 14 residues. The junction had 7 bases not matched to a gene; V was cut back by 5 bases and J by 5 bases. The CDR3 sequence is CASSDPGGETEAFF. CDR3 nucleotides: TGTGCCAGCAGTGACCCAGGGGGCGAAACTGAAGCTTTCTTT.

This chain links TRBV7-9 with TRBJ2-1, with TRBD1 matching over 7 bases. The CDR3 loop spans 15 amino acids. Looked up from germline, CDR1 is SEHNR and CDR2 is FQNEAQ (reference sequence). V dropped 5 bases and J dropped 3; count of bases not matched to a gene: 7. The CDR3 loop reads CASSPTGVNYNEQFF. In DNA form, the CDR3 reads TGTGCCAGCAGCCCTACAGGGGTCAACTACAATGAGCAGTTCTTC.

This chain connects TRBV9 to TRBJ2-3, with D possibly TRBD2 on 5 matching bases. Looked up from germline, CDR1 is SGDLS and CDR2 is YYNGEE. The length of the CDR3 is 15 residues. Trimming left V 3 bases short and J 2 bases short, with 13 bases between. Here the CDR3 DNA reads TGTGCCAGCAGCGCCGGGGTACTAGACACAGATACGCAGTATTTT. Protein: CASSAGVLDTDTQYF. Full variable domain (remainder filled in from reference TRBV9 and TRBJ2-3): DSGVTQTPKHLITATGQRVTLRCSPRSGDLSVYWYQQSLDQGLQFLIQYYNGEERAKGNILERFSAQQFPDLHSELNLSSLELGDSALYFCASSAGVLDTDTQYFGPGTRLTVL.

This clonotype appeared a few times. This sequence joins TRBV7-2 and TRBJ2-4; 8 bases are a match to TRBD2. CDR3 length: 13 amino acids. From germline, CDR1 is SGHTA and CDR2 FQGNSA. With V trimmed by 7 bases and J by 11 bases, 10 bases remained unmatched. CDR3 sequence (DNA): TGTGCCAGCATCCCTAGCGGGCTCCAAGTTCAGTACTTC. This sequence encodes CASIPSGLQVQYF.

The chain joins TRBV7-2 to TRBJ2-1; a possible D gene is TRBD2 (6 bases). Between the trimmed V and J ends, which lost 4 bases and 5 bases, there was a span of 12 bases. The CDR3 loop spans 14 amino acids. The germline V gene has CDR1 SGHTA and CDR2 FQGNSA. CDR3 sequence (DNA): TGTGCCAGCAGCTCGGGACTGATAAACAATGAGCAGTTCTTC. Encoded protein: CASSSGLINNEQFF.

The CDR3 loop reads CASSQVNNQGGGYTF. For the CDR3, the DNA is TGTGCCAGCAGCCAAGTCAATAACCAGGGGGGAGGCTACACCTTC. J is TRBJ1-2 and V is TRBV3-1, with TRBD1 matching over 7 bases. The V gene end was trimmed by 1 base and the J gene end by 8 bases; junction bases not matched to a gene: 10. Germline V lookup: CDR1 LGHDT, CDR2 YNNKEL (reference sequence). The CDR3 extends over 15 amino acids. Based on the CDR3 plus reference TRBV3-1 and TRBJ1-2, the full variable domain is DTAVSQTPKYLVTQMGNDKSIKCEQNLGHDTMYWYKQDSKKFLKIMFSYNNKELIINETVPNRFSPKSPDKAHLNLHINSLELGDSAVYFCASSQVNNQGGGYTFGSGTRLTVV.

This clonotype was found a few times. CDR3 in amino acids: CASGTGTGLSFEAQYF. The CDR3 bases are TGTGCTAGTGGTACCGGGACAGGGCTGAGTTTCGAGGCCCAGTACTTC. This sequence joins TRBV12-5 and TRBJ2-5, with TRBD1 identical over 9 bases. Trimming cost V 5 bases and J 9 bases; bases outside gene matches: 16. The V gene's germline CDR1 is LGHNT and CDR2 FRNRAP. This CDR3 contains 16 residues.

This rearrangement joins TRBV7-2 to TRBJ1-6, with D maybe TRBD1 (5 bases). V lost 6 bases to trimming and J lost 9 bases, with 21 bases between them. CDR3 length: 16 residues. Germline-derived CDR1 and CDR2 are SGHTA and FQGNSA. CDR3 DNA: TGTGCCAGCAGTCAGAGGGGATTCGTCTCGGGTTCACCCCTCCACTTT. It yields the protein CASSQRGFVSGSPLHF.

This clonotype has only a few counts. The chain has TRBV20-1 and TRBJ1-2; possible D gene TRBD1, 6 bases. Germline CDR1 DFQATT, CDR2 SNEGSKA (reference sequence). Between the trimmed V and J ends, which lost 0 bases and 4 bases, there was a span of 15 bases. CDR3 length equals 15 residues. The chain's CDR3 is CSARDRVAGAYGYTF. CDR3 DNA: TGCAGTGCTAGAGATCGGGTGGCGGGGGCCTATGGCTACACCTTC.

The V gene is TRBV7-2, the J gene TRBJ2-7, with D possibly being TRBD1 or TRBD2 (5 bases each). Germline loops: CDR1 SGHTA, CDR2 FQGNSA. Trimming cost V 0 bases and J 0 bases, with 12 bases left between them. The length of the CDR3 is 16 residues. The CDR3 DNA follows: TGTGCCAGCAGCTTAGCCGGGACGGAGAGCTCCTACGAGCAGTACTTC. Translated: CASSLAGTESSYEQYF.

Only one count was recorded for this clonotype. The CDR3 DNA reads as TGTGCCCTAGCTGGGCGGGTCGTTAGGCCCCAGCATTTT. This sequence encodes CALAGRVVRPQHF. This chain connects TRBV7-3 to TRBJ1-5; no definite D call. The germline V and J ends were trimmed by 11 bases and 9 bases, with 20 bases remaining between them. This CDR3 is built from 13 residues. Germline V gene lookup returns CDR1 SGHTA and CDR2 FQGTGA.

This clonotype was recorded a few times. CDR3: CASSYSGGATGELFF. The CDR3 nucleotides are TGTGCCAGCAGTTATAGCGGGGGGGCCACCGGGGAGCTGTTTTTT. The rearrangement joins TRBV7-3 to TRBJ2-2; 11 nucleotides agree with TRBD2. The CDR3 spans 15 residues. V shed 6 bases, J shed 4 bases, and the junction held 4 bases outside the gene matches. Per the germline V gene, CDR1 is SGHTA and CDR2 is FQGTGA.

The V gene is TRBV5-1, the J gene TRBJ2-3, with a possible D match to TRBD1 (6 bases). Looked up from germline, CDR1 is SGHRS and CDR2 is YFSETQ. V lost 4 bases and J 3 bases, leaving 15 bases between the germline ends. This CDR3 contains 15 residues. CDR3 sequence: CASSRVRGTTDTQYF. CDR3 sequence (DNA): TGCGCCAGCAGCCGAGTTAGGGGGACGACAGATACGCAGTATTTT. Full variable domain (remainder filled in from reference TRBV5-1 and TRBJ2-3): KAGVTQTPRYLIKTRGQQVTLSCSPISGHRSVSWYQQTPGQGLQFLFEYFSETQRNKGNFPGRFSGRQFSNSRSEMNVSTLELGDSALYLCASSRVRGTTDTQYFGPGTRLTVL.

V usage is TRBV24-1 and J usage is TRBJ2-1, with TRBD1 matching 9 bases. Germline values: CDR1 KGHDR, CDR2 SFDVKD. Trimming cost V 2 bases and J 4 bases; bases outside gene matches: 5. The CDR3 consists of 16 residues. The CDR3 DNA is TGTGCCACCAGTGATTCCGGACAGGGGAGGTACAATGAGCAGTTCTTC. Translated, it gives CATSDSGQGRYNEQFF.

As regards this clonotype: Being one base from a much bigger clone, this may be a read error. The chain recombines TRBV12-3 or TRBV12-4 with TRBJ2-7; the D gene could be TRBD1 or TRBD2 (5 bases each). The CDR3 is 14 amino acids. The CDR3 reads CASILGDGPYEQYF. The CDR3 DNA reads TGTGCCAGCATTTTAGGGGACGGACCCTACGAGCAGTACTTC.

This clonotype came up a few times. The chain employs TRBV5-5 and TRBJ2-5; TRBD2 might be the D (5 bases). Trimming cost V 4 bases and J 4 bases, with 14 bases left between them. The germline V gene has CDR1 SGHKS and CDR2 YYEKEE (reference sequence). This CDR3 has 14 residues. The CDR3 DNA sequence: TGTGCCAGCAGCCCCTCTACTGAGGGAGAGACCCAGTACTTC. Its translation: CASSPSTEGETQYF.

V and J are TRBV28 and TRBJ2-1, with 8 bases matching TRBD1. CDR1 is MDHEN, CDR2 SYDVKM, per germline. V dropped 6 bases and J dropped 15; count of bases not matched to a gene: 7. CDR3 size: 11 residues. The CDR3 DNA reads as TGTGCCAGCAGAGTCGGGACAGGATGGTTCTTC. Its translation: CASRVGTGWFF. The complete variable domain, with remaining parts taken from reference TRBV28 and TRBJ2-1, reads DVKVTQSSRYLVKRTGEKVFLECVQDMDHENMFWYRQDPGLGLRLIYFSYDVKMKEKGDIPEGYSVSREKKERFSLILESASTNQTSMYLCASRVGTGWFFGPGTRLTVL.

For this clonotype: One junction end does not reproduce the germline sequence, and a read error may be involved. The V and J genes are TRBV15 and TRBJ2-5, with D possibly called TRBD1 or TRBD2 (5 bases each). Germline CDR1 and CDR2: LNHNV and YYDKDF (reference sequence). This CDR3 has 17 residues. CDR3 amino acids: CASSSVPSPGLVREQYF. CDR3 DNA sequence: TGTGCCTCCAGCAGTGTCCCCTCCCCGGGGCTGGTAAGGGAGCAGTACTTC. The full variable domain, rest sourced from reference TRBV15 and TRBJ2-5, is DAMVIQNPRYQVTQFGKPVTLSCSQTLNHNVMYWYQQKSSQAPKLLFHYYDKDFNNEADTPDNFQSRRPNTSFCFLDIRSPGLGDTAMYLCASSSVPSPGLVREQYFGPGTRLLVL.

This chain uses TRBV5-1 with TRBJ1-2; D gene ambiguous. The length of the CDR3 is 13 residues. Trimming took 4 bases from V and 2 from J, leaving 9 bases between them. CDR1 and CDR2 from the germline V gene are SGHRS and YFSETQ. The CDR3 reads CASSPSDNYGYTF. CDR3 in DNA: TGCGCCAGCAGCCCCAGCGACAACTATGGCTACACCTTC.

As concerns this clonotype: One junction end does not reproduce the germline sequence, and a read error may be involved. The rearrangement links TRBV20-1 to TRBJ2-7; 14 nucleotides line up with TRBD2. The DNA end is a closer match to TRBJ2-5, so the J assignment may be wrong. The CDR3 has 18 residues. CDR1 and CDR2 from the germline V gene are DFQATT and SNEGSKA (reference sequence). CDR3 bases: TGCAGTGCTTCTCCTGGACTAGCGGGGGGCTTGAACCAGGAGACCCAGTACTTC. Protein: CSASPGLAGGLNQETQYF.